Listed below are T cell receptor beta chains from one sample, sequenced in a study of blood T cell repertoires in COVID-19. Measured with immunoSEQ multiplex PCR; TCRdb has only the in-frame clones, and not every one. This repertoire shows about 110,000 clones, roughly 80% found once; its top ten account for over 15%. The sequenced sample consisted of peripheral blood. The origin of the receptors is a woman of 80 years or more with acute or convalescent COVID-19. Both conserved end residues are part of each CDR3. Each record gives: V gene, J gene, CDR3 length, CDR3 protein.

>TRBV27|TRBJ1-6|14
CASSRRQGNSPLHF
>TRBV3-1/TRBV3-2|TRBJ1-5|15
CASSQWGQPNQPQHF
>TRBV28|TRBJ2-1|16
CASSLSGPSSYNEQFF
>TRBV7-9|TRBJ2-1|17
CASSLGNLAGATNEQFF
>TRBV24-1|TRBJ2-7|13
CATARTGESEQYF
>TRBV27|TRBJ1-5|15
CASSFSTTGNQPQHF
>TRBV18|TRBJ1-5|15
CASSPTRGNGQPQHF
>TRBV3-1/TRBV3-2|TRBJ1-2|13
CASSQGGTGYYTF
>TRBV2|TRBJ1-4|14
CASGQRATNEKLFF
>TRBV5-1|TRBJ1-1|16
CASSLAVGGSNTEAFF
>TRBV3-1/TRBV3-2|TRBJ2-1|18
CASSSDRLGLAVYNEQFF
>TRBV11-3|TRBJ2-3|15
CASSLQGRGADTQYF
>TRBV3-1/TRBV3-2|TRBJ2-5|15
CASSRGGTGVETQYF
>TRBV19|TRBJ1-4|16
CASRTGTLARNEKLFF
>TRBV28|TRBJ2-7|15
CASSLNTGAAYEQYF
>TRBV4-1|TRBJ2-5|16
CASSPSGQRGTETQYF
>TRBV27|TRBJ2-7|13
CASSPSGYLWQYF
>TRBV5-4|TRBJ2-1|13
CASSLARDRVEFF
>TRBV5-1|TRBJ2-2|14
CASSLSGDTGELFF
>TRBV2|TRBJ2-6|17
CASIGDKVPSGANVLTF
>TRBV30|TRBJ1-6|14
CAWNRQGYNSPLHF
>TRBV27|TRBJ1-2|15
CASSFVGQGNYGYTF
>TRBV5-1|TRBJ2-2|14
CASSLAVNTGELFF
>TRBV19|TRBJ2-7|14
CASSSRTGTYEQYF
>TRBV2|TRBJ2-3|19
CASSITGTGGLQSTDTQYF
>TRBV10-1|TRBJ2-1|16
CASSDRGGIRYNEQFF
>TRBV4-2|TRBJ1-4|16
CASSQRETGKGEKLFF
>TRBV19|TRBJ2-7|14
CASSPTGGTYEQYF
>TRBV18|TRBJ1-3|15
CASSTGTGSGNTIYF
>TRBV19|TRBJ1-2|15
CASSIDYSADYGYTF
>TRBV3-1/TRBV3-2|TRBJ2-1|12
CASSPSLGEQFF
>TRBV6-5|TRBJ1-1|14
CASSYGGQETEAFF
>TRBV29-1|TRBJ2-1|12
CSVVMSGEWEFF
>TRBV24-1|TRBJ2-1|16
CATSDPGLSSYNEQFF
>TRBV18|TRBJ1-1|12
CASSPFGREAFF
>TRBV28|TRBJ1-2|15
CASSLREGTFYGYTF
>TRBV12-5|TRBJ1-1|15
CASGPPRQRNTEAFF
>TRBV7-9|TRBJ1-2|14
CASSAGGVYYGYTF
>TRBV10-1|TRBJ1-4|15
CASSSSDRGQEKLFF
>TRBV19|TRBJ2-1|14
CASSKDRVSNEQFF
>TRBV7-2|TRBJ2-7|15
CASSRTGTGVYEQYF
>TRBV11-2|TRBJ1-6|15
CASSLGSTVLSPLHF
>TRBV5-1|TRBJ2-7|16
CASSPDGKLFSYEQYF
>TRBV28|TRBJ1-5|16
CASIPAGRVSNQPQHF
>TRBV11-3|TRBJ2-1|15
CASSSRTSGYNEQFF
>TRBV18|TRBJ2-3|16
CASSPTLAGAVDTQYF
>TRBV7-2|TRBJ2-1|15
CASSPKPGFYNEQFF
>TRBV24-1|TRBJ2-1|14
CATSAGTGFPEQFF
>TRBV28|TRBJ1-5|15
CATKRRGQDHQPQHF
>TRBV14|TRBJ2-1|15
CASSLGTSGLGKQFF
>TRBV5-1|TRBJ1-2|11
CASSESDGYTF
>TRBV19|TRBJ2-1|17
CASSITGPRSSYNEQFF